This is a list of T cell receptor beta chains from one sample in a study of shared clonotypes between healthy human individuals. Some clones are missing from TCRdb's copy, which holds only in-frame ones; the method was immunoSEQ multiplex PCR. The sample includes about 2.3 million clones, approximately 93% of them seen just once. Sequencing used naive CD4+ T cells from PBMCs. The receptors here all came from a man younger than 35 in good health. Some clones in this sample may be carry-over from other donors' samples. CDR3s include the opening cysteine and the closing phenylalanine or tryptophan. The D gene is left open where the match is weak. A row's size may be missing; if present it is once, few, many or a size class.

d_gene: .; j_gene: TRBJ2-1; v_gene: TRBV2; abundance: .; CDR3nt: TGTGCCACCCTATTTAGCTCCTACAATGAGCAGTTCTTC; CDR3aa: CATLFSSYNEQFF
d_gene: .; j_gene: TRBJ1-1; v_gene: TRBV7-3; abundance: .; CDR3nt: TGTGCCAGCAGCTTATATGAAGGAACTGAAGCTTTCTTT; CDR3aa: CASSLYEGTEAFF
d_gene: .; j_gene: TRBJ1-2; v_gene: TRBV28; abundance: once; CDR3nt: TGTGCCAGCAGTTTATTGACAGACTATGGCTACACCTTC; CDR3aa: CASSLLTDYGYTF
d_gene: .; j_gene: TRBJ1-1; v_gene: TRBV27; abundance: once; CDR3nt: TGTGCCAGCAGTTTCGAAGGGGGGGAAACTGAAGCTTTCTTT; CDR3aa: CASSFEGGETEAFF
d_gene: .; j_gene: TRBJ2-1; v_gene: TRBV6-1; abundance: .; CDR3nt: TGTGCCAGCAGTGGGTGGACAGAGAGGGACTACAATGAGCAGTTCTTC; CDR3aa: CASSGWTERDYNEQFF
d_gene: .; j_gene: TRBJ2-2; v_gene: TRBV9; abundance: once; CDR3nt: TGTGCCAGCAGCGAAGGCGGGTCGAACACCGGGGAGCTGTTTTTT; CDR3aa: CASSEGGSNTGELFF
d_gene: .; j_gene: TRBJ1-1; v_gene: TRBV7-9; abundance: few; CDR3nt: TGTGCCAGCAGCTTTAACACGCTAGGAGGCAACACTGAAGCTTTCTTT; CDR3aa: CASSFNTLGGNTEAFF
d_gene: .; j_gene: TRBJ2-3; v_gene: TRBV4-3; abundance: once; CDR3nt: TGCGCCAGCAGCCAAGATCTGGGGCGGAGGGAAGATACGCAGTATTTT; CDR3aa: CASSQDLGRREDTQYF
d_gene: .; j_gene: TRBJ2-5; v_gene: TRBV29-1; abundance: .; CDR3nt: TGCAGCGTTGGATCAGTGGGGAGTGAAGAGACCCAGTACTTC; CDR3aa: CSVGSVGSEETQYF
d_gene: .; j_gene: TRBJ2-2; v_gene: TRBV5-1; abundance: .; CDR3nt: TGCGCCAGCAGCTTGAGGCCTCCGGGCACCGGGGAGCTGTTTTTT; CDR3aa: CASSLRPPGTGELFF
d_gene: .; j_gene: TRBJ2-2; v_gene: TRBV7-3; abundance: .; CDR3nt: TGTGCCAGCGGGGAACCCACCGGGGAGCTGTTTTTT; CDR3aa: CASGEPTGELFF
d_gene: TRBD1; j_gene: TRBJ1-4; v_gene: TRBV28; abundance: .; CDR3nt: TGTGCCAGCAGTTTCCCCCGGGACAGGGCAACTAATGAAAAACTGTTTTTT; CDR3aa: CASSFPRDRATNEKLFF
d_gene: TRBD1; j_gene: TRBJ2-7; v_gene: TRBV19; abundance: .; CDR3nt: TGTGCCAGTAGTAAGAGGACAGGGCAAATCTACGAGCAGTACTTC; CDR3aa: CASSKRTGQIYEQYF
d_gene: TRBD1; j_gene: TRBJ2-3; v_gene: TRBV18; abundance: .; CDR3nt: TGTGCCAGCTCACGGGCGGGACAGGGTCTTGATACGCAGTATTTT; CDR3aa: CASSRAGQGLDTQYF
d_gene: .; j_gene: TRBJ1-1; v_gene: TRBV5-1; abundance: .; CDR3nt: TGCGCCAGCAGCTCCGTGCCCAGAACAATGAACACTGAAGCTTTCTTT; CDR3aa: CASSSVPRTMNTEAFF
d_gene: .; j_gene: TRBJ2-1; v_gene: TRBV2; abundance: .; CDR3nt: TGTGCCAGCAGTGACACTAGTTCGATCAATGAGCAGTTCTTC; CDR3aa: CASSDTSSINEQFF
d_gene: TRBD2; j_gene: TRBJ2-3; v_gene: TRBV7-9; abundance: once; CDR3nt: TGTGCCAGCCTTTTAAAGCGGGAGGGAACAGATACGCAGTATTTT; CDR3aa: CASLLKREGTDTQYF
d_gene: .; j_gene: TRBJ2-5; v_gene: TRBV5-8; abundance: once; CDR3nt: TGTGCCAGCAGCCCCCTTTTGGTGGAGACCCAGTACTTC; CDR3aa: CASSPLLVETQYF
d_gene: .; j_gene: TRBJ2-7; v_gene: TRBV6-6; abundance: .; CDR3nt: TGTGCCAGCAGTTACGGGCAGGGGCCCTACGAGCAGTACTTC; CDR3aa: CASSYGQGPYEQYF
d_gene: TRBD2; j_gene: TRBJ2-7; v_gene: TRBV27; abundance: .; CDR3nt: TGTGCCAGCAGGGGACTAGCGGCCCAGAGCTCCTACGAGCAGTACTTC; CDR3aa: CASRGLAAQSSYEQYF
d_gene: .; j_gene: TRBJ2-3; v_gene: TRBV7-9; abundance: .; CDR3nt: TGTGCCAGCAGCTTGAGCGGGAGCACAGATACGCAGTATTTT; CDR3aa: CASSLSGSTDTQYF
d_gene: TRBD1; j_gene: TRBJ2-7; v_gene: TRBV6-6; abundance: .; CDR3nt: TGTGCCAGCAGCTCCGGGACAGGGGGTCTTTGGCAGTACTTC; CDR3aa: CASSSGTGGLWQYF
d_gene: TRBD1; j_gene: TRBJ2-5; v_gene: TRBV6-5; abundance: .; CDR3nt: TGTGCCAGCAGTGCCTACAGGGGCCAAGAGACCCAGTACTTC; CDR3aa: CASSAYRGQETQYF
d_gene: .; j_gene: TRBJ2-5; v_gene: TRBV6-7; abundance: .; CDR3nt: TGTGCCAGCAGTCGGCGAGGTCCCCCCCCAAGAGAGACCCAGTACTTC; CDR3aa: CASSRRGPPPRETQYF
d_gene: .; j_gene: TRBJ1-3; v_gene: TRBV5-1; abundance: .; CDR3nt: TGCGCCAGCAGTCTGACAGGTTCGGGAAACACCATATATTTT; CDR3aa: CASSLTGSGNTIYF
d_gene: TRBD2; j_gene: TRBJ2-1; v_gene: TRBV28; abundance: .; CDR3nt: TGTGCCAGCAGTTTACCAGCGGGAGGCCGGGTTGAGCAGTTCTTC; CDR3aa: CASSLPAGGRVEQFF
d_gene: .; j_gene: TRBJ1-1; v_gene: TRBV21-1; abundance: .; CDR3nt: TGTGCCAGCAGTAGGGAATTCTTGAACACTGAAGCTTTCTTT; CDR3aa: CASSREFLNTEAFF
d_gene: .; j_gene: TRBJ1-3; v_gene: TRBV7-2; abundance: few; CDR3nt: TGTGCCAGCAGCTTAGACAGCTCTGGAAACACCATATATTTT; CDR3aa: CASSLDSSGNTIYF
d_gene: TRBD2; j_gene: TRBJ2-7; v_gene: TRBV4-1; abundance: .; CDR3nt: TGCGCCAGCAGCCAAGGCGGGGGAGTAAAGGATGAGCAGTACTTC; CDR3aa: CASSQGGGVKDEQYF
d_gene: TRBD1; j_gene: TRBJ2-2; v_gene: TRBV30; abundance: .; CDR3nt: TGTGCCTGGATTGATCGGACAGGAAACACCGGGGAGCTGTTTTTT; CDR3aa: CAWIDRTGNTGELFF
d_gene: TRBD1; j_gene: TRBJ1-1; v_gene: TRBV15; abundance: once; CDR3nt: TGTGCCACTAGCGGACAGGGCACTGAAGCTTTCTTT; CDR3aa: CATSGQGTEAFF
d_gene: TRBD2; j_gene: TRBJ2-7; v_gene: TRBV27; abundance: .; CDR3nt: TGTGCCAGCACCCTCGTGGGGGGGTCCTCCTACGAGCAGTACTTC; CDR3aa: CASTLVGGSSYEQYF
d_gene: .; j_gene: TRBJ2-7; v_gene: TRBV27; abundance: .; CDR3nt: TGTGCCAGCAGTTTATCGAAGACCTCACAGGGCTACGAGCAGTACTTC; CDR3aa: CASSLSKTSQGYEQYF
d_gene: TRBD1; j_gene: TRBJ2-1; v_gene: TRBV27; abundance: .; CDR3nt: TGTGCCAGCAGTTTAATTGGGACAGCTGCCAATGAGCAGTTCTTC; CDR3aa: CASSLIGTAANEQFF
d_gene: .; j_gene: TRBJ2-1; v_gene: TRBV4-1; abundance: .; CDR3nt: TGCGCCAGCAGCCGTGAGATCGAGGGTAATGAGCAGTTCTTC; CDR3aa: CASSREIEGNEQFF
d_gene: TRBD2; j_gene: TRBJ2-1; v_gene: TRBV19; abundance: .; CDR3nt: TGTGCCACATCGGGAGGTCGCTACAATGAGCAGTTCTTC; CDR3aa: CATSGGRYNEQFF
d_gene: .; j_gene: TRBJ1-2; v_gene: TRBV25-1; abundance: .; CDR3nt: TGTGCCAGCAGTGAATCTAGGCAGTATAGCTATGGCTACACCTTC; CDR3aa: CASSESRQYSYGYTF
d_gene: .; j_gene: TRBJ1-3; v_gene: TRBV2; abundance: .; CDR3nt: TGTGCCACCTACCGGGGAAACACCATATATTTT; CDR3aa: CATYRGNTIYF
d_gene: TRBD2; j_gene: TRBJ2-7; v_gene: TRBV11-2; abundance: .; CDR3nt: TGTGCCAGCAGCTCACTAGCGGGAGAGGGAAACTACGAGCAGTACTTC; CDR3aa: CASSSLAGEGNYEQYF
d_gene: TRBD2; j_gene: TRBJ2-1; v_gene: TRBV7-9; abundance: .; CDR3nt: TGTGCCAGCAGCTTGGCCTTAGCGGGAGGATATGATGAGCAGTTCTTC; CDR3aa: CASSLALAGGYDEQFF
d_gene: .; j_gene: TRBJ2-3; v_gene: TRBV4-3; abundance: .; CDR3nt: TGCGCCAGCAGCCTGGGCGGGGCGGGCCGAGATACGCAGTATTTT; CDR3aa: CASSLGGAGRDTQYF
d_gene: .; j_gene: TRBJ2-7; v_gene: TRBV10-3; abundance: .; CDR3nt: TGTGCCATCAGTGTGGCTGACAAGGGGAACTACGAGCAGTACTTC; CDR3aa: CAISVADKGNYEQYF
d_gene: .; j_gene: TRBJ1-2; v_gene: TRBV19; abundance: few; CDR3nt: TGTGCCAGTAGTATGTCGCTCGGCTACACCTTC; CDR3aa: CASSMSLGYTF
d_gene: TRBD2; j_gene: TRBJ2-3; v_gene: TRBV6-6; abundance: .; CDR3nt: TGTGCCAGCAGTTACTCGATAGCGGGAGGAGATACGCAGTATTTT; CDR3aa: CASSYSIAGGDTQYF
d_gene: .; j_gene: TRBJ1-2; v_gene: TRBV19; abundance: .; CDR3nt: TGTGCCAGTACCCTGGAGGGCCTAGGGAGCTACACCTTC; CDR3aa: CASTLEGLGSYTF
d_gene: TRBD1; j_gene: TRBJ2-2; v_gene: TRBV11-2; abundance: .; CDR3nt: TGTGCCAGCAGTAATACAGGGGACACCGGGGAGCTGTTTTTT; CDR3aa: CASSNTGDTGELFF
d_gene: .; j_gene: TRBJ1-1; v_gene: TRBV19; abundance: .; CDR3nt: TGTGCCAGTAGTATATCGGGACCAAACACTGAAGCTTTCTTT; CDR3aa: CASSISGPNTEAFF
d_gene: .; j_gene: TRBJ1-1; v_gene: TRBV6-1; abundance: .; CDR3nt: TGTGCCAGCACCGGCCCGGGTGCCACTGAAGCTTTCTTT; CDR3aa: CASTGPGATEAFF
d_gene: .; j_gene: TRBJ2-6; v_gene: TRBV5-4; abundance: .; CDR3nt: TGTGCCAGCAGTCTCTCCAGGGGATATTTCGGGGCCAACGTCCTGACTTTC; CDR3aa: CASSLSRGYFGANVLTF
d_gene: .; j_gene: TRBJ1-1; v_gene: TRBV4-1; abundance: .; CDR3nt: TGCGCCAGCAGCGCCGGCAGGGCTTCCGTAGACACTGAAGCTTTCTTT; CDR3aa: CASSAGRASVDTEAFF
d_gene: .; j_gene: TRBJ2-3; v_gene: TRBV5-4; abundance: once; CDR3nt: TGTGCCAGCAGTAATAAGGACAGCACAGATACGCAGTATTTT; CDR3aa: CASSNKDSTDTQYF
d_gene: .; j_gene: TRBJ2-7; v_gene: TRBV9; abundance: once; CDR3nt: TGTGCCAGCAGCGCCTCCCCCTCTAGCTCCTACGAGCAGTACTTC; CDR3aa: CASSASPSSSYEQYF
d_gene: TRBD1; j_gene: TRBJ2-7; v_gene: TRBV5-6; abundance: .; CDR3nt: TGTGCCAGCAGCCCTACTGTTGGGGACAGCGAGCAGTACTTC; CDR3aa: CASSPTVGDSEQYF
d_gene: TRBD1; j_gene: TRBJ2-5; v_gene: TRBV19; abundance: .; CDR3nt: TGTGCCAGTTCCACAGGGGCCCCTGCGGCCCAGTACTTC; CDR3aa: CASSTGAPAAQYF
d_gene: .; j_gene: TRBJ2-7; v_gene: TRBV18; abundance: .; CDR3nt: TGTGCCAGCTCTCCCAATTACGGTGAGGGCTACGAGCAGTACTTC; CDR3aa: CASSPNYGEGYEQYF
d_gene: .; j_gene: TRBJ1-2; v_gene: TRBV6-4; abundance: .; CDR3nt: TGTGCCAGCAGACTTCAGGGCCATTCTAACTATGGCTACACCTTC; CDR3aa: CASRLQGHSNYGYTF
d_gene: TRBD2; j_gene: TRBJ2-7; v_gene: TRBV9; abundance: .; CDR3nt: TGTGCCAGCAGCGTAACCCCCTGGACTAGCGGGAGAAGCGGTTCCTACGAGCAGTACTTC; CDR3aa: CASSVTPWTSGRSGSYEQYF